The 2 T cell receptor beta chains presented below share a single source sample, sequenced in a study of cytomegalovirus exposure and HLA in healthy donors. Amplification used 60 Vbeta primers and 13 Jbeta primers. TCRdb keeps only in-frame clones here, not all; method: immunoSEQ multiplex PCR. The table has roughly 180,000 clones, approximately 80% seen once. The specimen sequenced was PBMCs. Receptors were obtained from a boy aged 2 to 10 in good health and CMV-seronegative.

The chain links TRBV30 to TRBJ1-5, with D hard to call. CDR1 is GTSNPN, CDR2 SVGIG, per germline (reference sequence). The length of the CDR3 is 14 residues. Trimming cost V 1 base and J 4 bases, with 11 bases left between them. The DNA for the CDR3 is TGTGCCTGGAGTGGTTCCCATTTTAATCAGCCCCAGCATTTT. This gives the protein CAWSGSHFNQPQHF.

The chain employs TRBV23-1 and TRBJ2-3; TRBD2 agrees at 7 bases. TRBV23-1 is known as an ORF, though its function is uncertain. The trim removed 0 bases at V and 2 bases at J, leaving 8 bases unmatched. The CDR3 length is 17 residues. The DNA of the CDR3 is TGCGCCAGCAGTCAATCAAGGGAGGGCCGCGCCACAGATACGCAGTATTTT. Translating it yields CASSQSREGRATDTQYF.